What follows are 32 T cell receptor beta chains derived from one specimen sequenced in a study of cytomegalovirus exposure and HLA in healthy donors. Sequenced by immunoSEQ multiplex PCR; TCRdb stores in-frame clones only, minus some. Here the sample spans approximately 150,000 clones, 70% to 90% being singletons. The sequenced material came from PBMCs. The receptor source for this set is a man in his thirties or forties in good health and CMV-seropositive.

This chain joins TRBV5-1 and TRBJ2-1; 13 nucleotides agree with TRBD2. V shed 5 bases and J 1 base; nucleotides not matched to a gene: 9. The CDR3 sequence is 18 residues long. Germline values: CDR1 SGHRS, CDR2 YFSETQ. In nucleotides, the CDR3 is TGCGCCAGCAGACCGCCTGGGACTAGCGGGACTTCCTACAATGAGCAGTTCTTC. As protein: CASRPPGTSGTSYNEQFF.

V gene TRBV2 combines with J gene TRBJ2-7; 12 bases agree with TRBD2. The germline V gene encodes CDR1 SNHLY and CDR2 FYNNEI. V lost 5 bases to trimming and J lost 5 bases; unmatched junction nucleotides: 7. This CDR3 region has 15 residues. The CDR3 nucleotides read TGTGCCAGCAGTCCAGCGGCTAGCGGGGGGGACGAGCAGTACTTC. Protein product: CASSPAASGGDEQYF.

The chain has TRBV4-3 and TRBJ1-1; unclear D gene. V lost 1 base and J lost 8, with 8 bases in between. Germline values: CDR1 LGHNA, CDR2 YSLEER. This CDR3 has 12 amino acids. The CDR3 sequence is CASSQAGKEAFF. CDR3 DNA sequence: TGCGCCAGCAGCCAAGCCGGGAAAGAAGCTTTCTTT.

This rearrangement joins TRBV7-3 to TRBJ2-5; possible D gene TRBD1, 6 bases. V lost 2 bases, J lost 5 bases, and 18 bases lay in between. This CDR3 has 16 amino acids. Germline V gives CDR1 SGHTA, CDR2 FQGTGA. For the CDR3, the DNA is TGTGCCAGCAGCTTACGCCCTCTCAGGGGTCCGGAGACCCAGTACTTC. Its translation is CASSLRPLRGPETQYF.

The chain uses TRBV7-3 and TRBJ1-2, with a tentative D call TRBD1 (6 bases). CDR1 and CDR2 (germline): SGHTA, FQGTGA. The CDR3 sequence is 14 residues long. Trimming removed 5 bases at V and 8 bases at J, with 18 bases between. The CDR3 sequence is CASSLSQGGEGYTF. The CDR3 DNA reads as TGTGCCAGCAGCCTTTCACAGGGAGGGGAGGGCTACACCTTC.

This chain joins TRBV7-9 and TRBJ2-3; possibly TRBD1 for D (5 bases). V lost 5 bases and J lost 1, with 13 bases in between. This CDR3 is 15 amino acids long. Germline V lookup: CDR1 SEHNR, CDR2 FQNEAQ (reference sequence). CDR3 in DNA: TGTGCCAGCAGCCCAGGGTGGAGTGGCACAGATACGCAGTATTTT. Amino acid sequence: CASSPGWSGTDTQYF.

This sequence joins TRBV4-1 and TRBJ1-1; 7 positions match TRBD1. CDR3 length: 17 residues. V was clipped by 4 bases and J by 0 bases; unmatched bases: 11. The germline V gene encodes CDR1 MGHRA and CDR2 YSYEKL. The CDR3 here is CASSPYPPGQMNTEAFF. Written as DNA, the CDR3 is TGCGCCAGCAGCCCCTACCCGCCGGGACAGATGAACACTGAAGCTTTCTTT.

The chain joins TRBV4-3 to TRBJ2-2; 7 nucleotides agree with TRBD2. The ends lost 6 bases at V and 4 bases at J; junction bases unmatched: 8. The CDR3 consists of 15 residues. The germline CDR1 and CDR2 sequences are LGHNA and YSLEER. The CDR3 loop reads CASSTQGGGTGELFF. CDR3 nucleotides: TGCGCCAGCAGTACTCAGGGCGGGGGCACCGGGGAGCTGTTTTTT.

The CDR3 here is CASSTTGGYGYTF. DNA for the CDR3: TGTGCCAGCAGCACGACAGGGGGATATGGCTACACCTTC. The rearrangement joins TRBV7-2 to TRBJ1-2; TRBD1 matches at 9 bases. The CDR3 is made up of 13 amino acids. Per the germline V gene, CDR1 is SGHTA and CDR2 is FQGNSA. The V segment lost 5 bases and the J segment 5 bases; nucleotides outside the gene matches: 3. Full variable domain (remainder filled in from reference TRBV7-2 and TRBJ1-2): GAGVSQSPSNKVTEKGKDVELRCDPISGHTALYWYRQSLGQGLEFLIYFQGNSAPDKSGLPSDRFSAERTGGSVSTLTIQRTQQEDSAVYLCASSTTGGYGYTFGSGTRLTVV.

The chain couples TRBV5-1 to TRBJ2-1; tentative D call: TRBD2 (7 bases). The CDR3 is 14 amino acids. Germline loops: CDR1 SGHRS, CDR2 YFSETQ. Trimming cost V 7 bases and J 8 bases, with 19 bases left between them. The CDR3 sequence is CASSPGGPNDEQFF. The CDR3 DNA is TGCGCCAGCTCCCCGGGGGGCCCCAACGATGAGCAGTTCTTC. The complete variable domain, with remaining parts taken from reference TRBV5-1 and TRBJ2-1, reads KAGVTQTPRYLIKTRGQQVTLSCSPISGHRSVSWYQQTPGQGLQFLFEYFSETQRNKGNFPGRFSGRQFSNSRSEMNVSTLELGDSALYLCASSPGGPNDEQFFGPGTRLTVL.

The rearrangement joins TRBV2 to TRBJ2-1, with 10 bases that match TRBD1. The ends lost 8 bases at V and 9 bases at J; junction bases unmatched: 13. The CDR3 is 15 residues long. Germline V gene sequence: CDR1 SNHLY, CDR2 FYNNEI. CDR3 sequence: CASDDSDRGQGEQFF. The CDR3 DNA is TGTGCCAGCGACGACAGTGACAGGGGGCAGGGTGAGCAGTTCTTC.

J is TRBJ1-4 and V is TRBV7-8; D gene ambiguous. Germline V gene sequence: CDR1 SGHVS, CDR2 FQNEAQ. The germline V and J ends were trimmed by 2 bases and 5 bases, with 6 bases remaining between them. This CDR3 has 13 amino acids. This chain's CDR3 is CASSLNRNEKLFF. The CDR3, as DNA: TGTGCCAGCAGCTTAAACAGAAATGAAAAACTGTTTTTT.

This clone was seen only once. The chain recombines TRBV7-3 with TRBJ2-5; D not certain. Germline V gene sequence: CDR1 SGHTA, CDR2 FQGTGA. Trimming removed 1 base at V and 1 base at J, with 13 bases between. CDR3 length equals 16 residues. The CDR3 DNA reads as TGTGCCAGCAGCTTAAGTTATTCAGGAATCCAAGAGACCCAGTACTTC. Protein sequence: CASSLSYSGIQETQYF.

The rearrangement uses TRBV7-9 and TRBJ2-5, with 12 bases lining up with TRBD2. Germline assignment: CDR1 SEHNR and CDR2 FQNEAQ (reference sequence). The CDR3 is 13 amino acids. The ends lost 6 bases at V and 14 bases at J; junction bases unmatched: 10. Here the CDR3 DNA reads TGTGCCAGCAGTAGACTAGCGGGGGCCCTACCATACTTC. Amino acids: CASSRLAGALPYF.

The chain combines TRBV4-1 with TRBJ1-5, with 10 nucleotides matching TRBD1. Looked up from germline, CDR1 is MGHRA and CDR2 is YSYEKL. J lost 3 bases, V lost 1 base, and 6 bases had no gene match. The length of the CDR3 is 17 residues. Here the CDR3 DNA reads TGCGCCAGCAGCCAAGTTGTAGGACAGGGGGTCAATCAGCCCCAGCATTTT. The encoded protein is CASSQVVGQGVNQPQHF.

The gene calls are TRBV9 and TRBJ2-4, with 11 bases aligning to TRBD2. Germline-derived CDR1 and CDR2 are SGDLS and YYNGEE. V gave up 0 bases and J gave up 7 bases; unmatched junction bases: 15. This CDR3 spans 19 amino acids. In DNA, the CDR3 is TGTGCCAGCAGCGTAGTGAATAGCGGGGGGGCCGGTTTATCTAACATTCAGTACTTC. Its protein product is CASSVVNSGGAGLSNIQYF.

The rearrangement joins TRBV6-1 to TRBJ1-2, with no clear D. Trimming took 6 bases from V and 2 from J, leaving 10 bases between them. This CDR3 comprises 13 residues. Germline loops: CDR1 MNHNS, CDR2 SASEGT. Here the CDR3 reads CASRVGANYGYTF. The CDR3, as DNA: TGTGCCAGCAGGGTTGGTGCGAACTATGGCTACACCTTC.

The V gene is TRBV5-4, the J gene TRBJ1-2; 8 positions match TRBD1. After removal of 4 bases from V and 4 bases from J, the junction contained 9 bases not matched to a gene. The CDR3 extends over 15 amino acids. In germline, CDR1 is SGHNT, CDR2 YYREEE (reference sequence). The CDR3 DNA reads TGTGCCAGCAGCCGGACAGGGTTTATCCCCTATGGCTACACCTTC. Translating gives CASSRTGFIPYGYTF.

The gene calls are TRBV7-9 and TRBJ2-5, with 14 bases aligning to TRBD2. Germline lookup yields CDR1 SEHNR and CDR2 FQNEAQ (reference sequence). This CDR3 has 16 amino acids. V was pared by 3 bases and J by 1 base, with 1 base of the junction left unmatched. The CDR3 DNA sequence: TGTGCCAGCAGCTTGACTAGCGGGGGGGTCCAAGAGACCCAGTACTTC. Translated, it gives CASSLTSGGVQETQYF. Using reference TRBV7-9 and TRBJ2-5 for the parts outside the CDR3, the full variable domain is DTGVSQNPRHKITKRGQNVTFRCDPISEHNRLYWYRQTLGQGPEFLTYFQNEAQLEKSRLLSDRFSAERPKGSFSTLEIQRTEQGDSAMYLCASSLTSGGVQETQYFGPGTRLLVL.

J is TRBJ2-7 and V is TRBV11-2; the D is unclear. The CDR3 is made up of 15 amino acids. The V end was cut by 7 bases, the J end by 2 bases, with 18 bases between. Germline values: CDR1 SGHAT, CDR2 FQNNGV. CDR3 sequence (DNA): TGTGCCAGCAAGCATTGGGTGGAGAAGCCCTACGAGCAGTACTTC. Its protein is CASKHWVEKPYEQYF. The full variable domain, with the rest looked up from reference TRBV11-2 and TRBJ2-7, is EAGVAQSPRYKIIEKRQSVAFWCNPISGHATLYWYQQILGQGPKLLIQFQNNGVVDDSQLPKDRFSAERLKGVDSTLKIQPAKLEDSAVYLCASKHWVEKPYEQYFGPGTRLTVT.

The DNA of the CDR3 is TGCGCCAGCAGCTTGGCACAGGGCGGGTATGGCTACACCTTC. Translated, it gives CASSLAQGGYGYTF. The chain joins TRBV5-1 to TRBJ1-2; tentatively, D is TRBD1 (6 bases). The CDR3 loop spans 14 amino acids. The germline CDR1 and CDR2 sequences are SGHRS and YFSETQ. Between the trimmed V and J ends, which lost 0 bases and 5 bases, there was a span of 11 bases.

The V gene is TRBV11-3, the J gene TRBJ2-2; TRBD2 is a possible D gene (5 bases). This CDR3 is built from 14 residues. Germline V gives CDR1 SGHNT, CDR2 YENEEA. V dropped 4 bases and J dropped 1 base, with 7 bases sitting between them. The CDR3 reads CASSSGLNTGELFF. DNA for the CDR3: TGTGCCAGCAGCTCCGGACTGAACACCGGGGAGCTGTTTTTT.

The rearrangement uses TRBV7-3 and TRBJ1-1; D gene unclear. The CDR3 is 14 amino acids. Trimming stripped 2 bases from V and 1 base from J, with 8 bases between. Per germline, CDR1 SGHTA and CDR2 FQGTGA. The CDR3 is CASSLLAGNTEAFF. In nucleotides, the CDR3 is TGTGCCAGCAGCTTACTCGCCGGGAACACTGAAGCTTTCTTT.

J is TRBJ1-5 and V is TRBV19; D is perhaps TRBD1 (6 bases). V lost 3 bases to trimming and J lost 6 bases, with 15 bases between them. This CDR3 spans 15 amino acids. Germline CDR1 LNHDA, CDR2 SQIVND (reference sequence). As DNA, the CDR3 is TGTGCCAGTAGTATGAGTTTAACAGGGACTCAGCCCCAGCATTTT. This gives the protein CASSMSLTGTQPQHF.

The chain couples TRBV6-5 to TRBJ1-1, with 9 bases identical to TRBD1. Germline loops: CDR1 MNHEY, CDR2 SVGAGI. Germline trimming cut 0 bases from V and 2 bases from J; bases unmatched to any gene: 1. This CDR3 has 15 amino acids. DNA of the CDR3: TGTGCCAGCAGTTACTCGGGACAGGGCAACACTGAAGCTTTCTTT. It codes for CASSYSGQGNTEAFF.

The table lists this clone with a count of one. This chain uses TRBV4-2 with TRBJ1-5, with no clear D. The CDR3 has 15 residues. V gave up 1 base and J gave up 3 bases, with 10 bases separating them. Germline V gene lookup returns CDR1 LGHNA and CDR2 YNFKEQ. CDR3 nucleotide sequence: TGTGCCAGCAGCCAAGGGGCCACGGTCAATCAGCCCCAGCATTTT. Amino acid sequence: CASSQGATVNQPQHF.

V and J are TRBV30 and TRBJ2-7, with D perhaps matching TRBD2 (5 bases). The ends were cut back, 0 bases at V and 3 bases at J, with 12 bases in the middle. Germline assignment: CDR1 GTSNPN and CDR2 SVGIG (reference sequence). CDR3 length: 14 residues. The CDR3 is CAWSVSLGLYEQYF. CDR3 bases: TGTGCCTGGAGTGTCTCCCTAGGACTCTACGAGCAGTACTTC. Full variable domain (remainder filled in from reference TRBV30 and TRBJ2-7): SQTIHQWPATLVQPVGSPLSLECTVEGTSNPNLYWYRQAAGRGLQLLFYSVGIGQISSEVPQNLSASRPQDRQFILSSKKLLLSDSGFYLCAWSVSLGLYEQYFGPGTRLTVT.

Turning to this clone: The germline gene is not matched at one end of the junction; a read error may be the cause. This chain links TRBV7-7 with TRBJ2-3, with 8 bases aligning to TRBD2. The CDR3 sequence is 16 residues long. Per the germline V gene, CDR1 is SSHAT and CDR2 is FNYEAQ (reference sequence). The CDR3 is CASSPGLDPITDTQYF. The CDR3 region has the DNA TGTGCTAGCAGCCCGGGACTAGACCCGATCACAGATACGCAGTATTTT. Filled out from reference TRBV7-7 and TRBJ2-3, the complete variable domain reads GAGVSQSPRYKVTKRGQDVTLRCDPISSHATLYWYQQALGQGPEFLTYFNYEAQPDKSGLPSDRFSAERPEGSISTLTIQRTEQRDSAMYRCASSPGLDPITDTQYFGPGTRLTVL.

The chain has TRBV27 and TRBJ2-7; no clear D gene. The V end was cut by 5 bases, the J end by 3 bases, with 14 bases between. Germline V gives CDR1 MNHEY, CDR2 SMNVEV (reference sequence). The CDR3 totals 14 residues. This CDR3 reads CASSPRSTNYEQYF. The CDR3 DNA reads TGTGCCAGCAGTCCTCGGTCCACTAACTACGAGCAGTACTTC.

V is TRBV11-2 and J is TRBJ2-7, with D tentatively TRBD2 (5 bases). Germline V gene data show CDR1 as SGHAT and CDR2 as FQNNGV. Trimming took off 8 bases at V and 2 bases at J, with 10 bases between the two ends. This CDR3 has 12 residues. CDR3 nucleotides: TGTGCCAGCGGCGGGTCCGCCTACGAGCAGTACTTC. Protein: CASGGSAYEQYF.

The rearrangement joins TRBV5-5 to TRBJ1-5; TRBD1 matches at 7 bases. Germline CDR1 SGHKS, CDR2 YYEKEE (reference sequence). CDR3 length equals 12 residues. V gave up 10 bases and J gave up 2 bases; unmatched junction bases: 3. CDR3 protein: CAGGTGNQPQHF. CDR3 DNA sequence: TGTGCCGGAGGGACAGGCAATCAGCCCCAGCATTTT.

The chain uses TRBV19 and TRBJ2-7; 7 positions match TRBD2. With V trimmed by 5 bases and J by 3 bases, 4 bases remained unmatched. Germline loops: CDR1 LNHDA, CDR2 SQIVND (reference sequence). CDR3 length: 13 amino acids. The CDR3 nucleotides read TGTGCCAGTAGTCGGGACTACGTCTACGAGCAGTACTTC. It codes for CASSRDYVYEQYF.